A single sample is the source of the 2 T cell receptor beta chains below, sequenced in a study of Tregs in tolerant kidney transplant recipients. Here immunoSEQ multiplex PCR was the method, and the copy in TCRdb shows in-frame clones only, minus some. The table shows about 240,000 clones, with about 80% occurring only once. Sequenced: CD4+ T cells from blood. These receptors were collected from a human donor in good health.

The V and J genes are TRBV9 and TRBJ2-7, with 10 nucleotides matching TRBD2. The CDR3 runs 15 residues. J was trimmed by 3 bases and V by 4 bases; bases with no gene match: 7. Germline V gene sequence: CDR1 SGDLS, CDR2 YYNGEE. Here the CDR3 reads CASSSPASGGYEQYF. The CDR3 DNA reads TGTGCCAGCAGCTCCCCAGCTAGCGGGGGCTACGAGCAGTACTTC.

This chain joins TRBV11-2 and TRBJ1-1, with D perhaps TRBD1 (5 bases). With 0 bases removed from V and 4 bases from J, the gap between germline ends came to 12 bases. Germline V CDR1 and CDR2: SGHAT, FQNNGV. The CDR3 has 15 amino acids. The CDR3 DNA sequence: TGTGCCAGCAGCTTAGATCGGGGCAGGGCCACTGAAGCTTTCTTT. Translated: CASSLDRGRATEAFF.